Following are 3 T cell receptor beta chains from one sample sequenced in a study of cytomegalovirus exposure and HLA in healthy donors (dated by TCRdb to about 2017). The method was the immunoSEQ multiplex PCR assay. For the multiplex PCR, a mixture combining 60 forward primers for TCR Vbeta segments and 13 reverse primers for TCR Jbeta segments was used. The table was pulled from immuneACCESS by TCRdb, which kept in-frame rearrangements only. Such tables lose some clones; where checked, under half of the loss comes from unresolved V genes, and the rest has no known cause. This sample gives roughly 180,000 clones in total; almost 85% of them show up just once. Together, the top ten hold around 0.98% of the sample. Sample: PBMCs. These receptors all stem from a man aged 30 to 39 in good health and CMV-seronegative.

This chain uses TRBV19 with TRBJ1-6; 8 bases align to TRBD1. The CDR3 sequence is 13 residues long. Germline loops: CDR1 LNHDA, CDR2 SQIVND (reference sequence). With V trimmed by 5 bases and J by 9 bases, 3 bases remained unmatched. CDR3 region: CASSFTGGSPLHF. For the CDR3, the DNA is TGTGCCAGTAGTTTTACAGGGGGTTCACCCCTCCACTTT.

This clone was counted only a few times. The CDR3 is CASSFMGQGGGELFF. The CDR3 DNA is TGTGCCAGCAGTTTTATGGGACAGGGTGGCGGGGAGCTGTTTTTT. This sequence joins TRBV28 and TRBJ2-2, with TRBD1 identical over 9 bases. V shed 3 bases and J 7 bases; nucleotides not matched to a gene: 6. Germline V gene data show CDR1 as MDHEN and CDR2 as SYDVKM. The length of the CDR3 is 15 residues.

The rearrangement links TRBV7-2 to TRBJ2-1, with 9 nucleotides matching TRBD1. CDR3 size: 15 residues. Trimming cost V 5 bases and J 7 bases; bases outside gene matches: 9. The germline V gene has CDR1 SGHTA and CDR2 FQGNSA. The CDR3 here is CASSKPGQGGNEQFF. In nucleotides, the CDR3 is TGTGCCAGCAGCAAGCCGGGACAGGGTGGGAATGAGCAGTTCTTC.